This T cell receptor (beta chain) is from a study of cytomegalovirus exposure and HLA in healthy donors. PCR employed 60 Vbeta and 13 Jbeta primers. The table came from immunoSEQ multiplex PCR; TCRdb's copy has only in-frame clones and leaves some out. The sample lists 150,000 to 200,000 clones; 70% to 80% were seen once. Study conclusions and caveats: For most subjects, TCR beta sequences were reported to predict HLA-A and HLA-B alleles with accuracy. Later on, an analysis tied 18,000 or so TCR beta sequences to HLA alleles at 0.05 false discovery rate. TCR beta V- and J-gene trimming was later associated with a missense DCLRE1C variant.

A word on this clone: Its matching antigen is unknown.

Germline values: CDR1 SGHNT, CDR2 YENEEA. CDR3 size: 16 residues. V trimming: 5 bases; J trimming: 6 bases; junction bases outside the gene matches: 13. Sample: PBMCs. The chain joins TRBV11-3 to TRBJ2-1; 7 nucleotides match TRBD2. The receptor comes from a woman aged 25 to 39 in good health and CMV-seropositive. In DNA form, the CDR3 reads TGTGCCAGCAGCCCCCAGGCGGGGGTACGCCGCAATGAGCAGTTCTTC. Its translation: CASSPQAGVRRNEQFF.